This T cell receptor beta chain is from a study of T cell responses to AZD1222 COVID-19 vaccine. Whole-study results and caveats: Mostly white British, mostly female donors; authors suggested clonal diversity may be underestimated.

With respect to this clone: The target antigen is unknown.

Profiled with immunoSEQ multiplex PCR; TCRdb holds only in-frame clones, not every one. The repertoire holds about 67,000 clones, with 83% as singletons. This CDR3 has 15 residues. V lost 3 bases and J lost 0, with 13 bases in between. Germline V gives CDR1 SGDLS, CDR2 YYNGEE. Sample: peripheral blood, taken 28 days after the second AZD1222 dose. The chain links TRBV9 to TRBJ2-7, with D possibly being TRBD1 (5 bases). The clonotype originates from an adult who received the AZD1222 COVID-19 vaccine. The CDR3 loop reads CASSAQVTSSYEQYF. In nucleotides, the CDR3 is TGTGCCAGCAGCGCACAGGTGACGAGCTCCTACGAGCAGTACTTC.